This T cell receptor (beta chain) was recorded in a study of blood T cell repertoires in COVID-19. CDR3 length: 18 residues. In germline, CDR1 is LNHDA, CDR2 SQIVND (reference sequence). With V trimmed by 0 bases and J by 0 bases, 8 bases remained unmatched. Only in-frame clones appear in the TCRdb table, and some are missing; sequencing was by immunoSEQ multiplex PCR. Among fewer than 350,000 clones listed, about four fifths were seen once. This TCR derives from a woman aged 60-70 years with active or convalescent COVID-19. This chain joins TRBV19 and TRBJ1-3, with 7 bases aligning to TRBD1. Sequencing used peripheral blood. The CDR3 region has the DNA TGTGCCAGTAGTATAGACCCGGACAGGCGAACCTCTGGAAACACCATATATTTT. As protein: CASSIDPDRRTSGNTIYF.